A selection of T cell receptor beta chains follows, all from one sample in a study of patients and donors after allogeneic stem cell transplantation. TCRdb processed the RT-PCR reads anew with MiXCR; each CDR3 protein has one entry. The table lists 900,000 to 1,000,000 distinct CDR3 sequences, more than 15% of them singletons. Sample: blood, either unsorted or a sorted T cell fraction (not recorded which). These receptors were taken from a human donor who was either an allogeneic HSCT recipient or a stem cell or donor lymphocyte infusion donor (not recorded which). It is not recorded whose cells these are; they may come from a transplant donor. CDR3s include the opening cysteine and the closing phenylalanine or tryptophan.

J gene	V gene	CDR3 protein
TRBJ2-1	TRBV6-5	CASSPIGGEQFF
TRBJ2-5	TRBV5-1	CASTPGTSRWETQYF
TRBJ1-1	TRBV7-2	CASSLEAGWTEAFF
TRBJ2-5	TRBV7-2	CASSLASGGTKETQYF
TRBJ1-5	TRBV5-5	CASSLRDSPNQPQHF
TRBJ2-1	TRBV7-8	CASSQGSPNEQFF
TRBJ2-2	TRBV20-1	CSALGSVTGELFF
TRBJ1-6	TRBV20-1	CSARDRDRGLSSPLHF
TRBJ2-7	TRBV5-1	CASRTSGSSSYEQYF
TRBJ1-2	TRBV4-3	CASSQGDSANYGYTF
TRBJ1-1	TRBV7-2	CASSLQGGMNTEAFF
TRBJ1-5	TRBV24-1	CATSDNSNQPQHF
TRBJ1-1	TRBV6-2/TRBV6-3	CGSAGGAEAFF
TRBJ2-3	TRBV9	CASSVSNLGGTDTQYF
TRBJ2-2	TRBV7-9	CASSSLAGVRTGELFF
TRBJ2-1	TRBV11-2	CASSLFDRREGYNEQFF